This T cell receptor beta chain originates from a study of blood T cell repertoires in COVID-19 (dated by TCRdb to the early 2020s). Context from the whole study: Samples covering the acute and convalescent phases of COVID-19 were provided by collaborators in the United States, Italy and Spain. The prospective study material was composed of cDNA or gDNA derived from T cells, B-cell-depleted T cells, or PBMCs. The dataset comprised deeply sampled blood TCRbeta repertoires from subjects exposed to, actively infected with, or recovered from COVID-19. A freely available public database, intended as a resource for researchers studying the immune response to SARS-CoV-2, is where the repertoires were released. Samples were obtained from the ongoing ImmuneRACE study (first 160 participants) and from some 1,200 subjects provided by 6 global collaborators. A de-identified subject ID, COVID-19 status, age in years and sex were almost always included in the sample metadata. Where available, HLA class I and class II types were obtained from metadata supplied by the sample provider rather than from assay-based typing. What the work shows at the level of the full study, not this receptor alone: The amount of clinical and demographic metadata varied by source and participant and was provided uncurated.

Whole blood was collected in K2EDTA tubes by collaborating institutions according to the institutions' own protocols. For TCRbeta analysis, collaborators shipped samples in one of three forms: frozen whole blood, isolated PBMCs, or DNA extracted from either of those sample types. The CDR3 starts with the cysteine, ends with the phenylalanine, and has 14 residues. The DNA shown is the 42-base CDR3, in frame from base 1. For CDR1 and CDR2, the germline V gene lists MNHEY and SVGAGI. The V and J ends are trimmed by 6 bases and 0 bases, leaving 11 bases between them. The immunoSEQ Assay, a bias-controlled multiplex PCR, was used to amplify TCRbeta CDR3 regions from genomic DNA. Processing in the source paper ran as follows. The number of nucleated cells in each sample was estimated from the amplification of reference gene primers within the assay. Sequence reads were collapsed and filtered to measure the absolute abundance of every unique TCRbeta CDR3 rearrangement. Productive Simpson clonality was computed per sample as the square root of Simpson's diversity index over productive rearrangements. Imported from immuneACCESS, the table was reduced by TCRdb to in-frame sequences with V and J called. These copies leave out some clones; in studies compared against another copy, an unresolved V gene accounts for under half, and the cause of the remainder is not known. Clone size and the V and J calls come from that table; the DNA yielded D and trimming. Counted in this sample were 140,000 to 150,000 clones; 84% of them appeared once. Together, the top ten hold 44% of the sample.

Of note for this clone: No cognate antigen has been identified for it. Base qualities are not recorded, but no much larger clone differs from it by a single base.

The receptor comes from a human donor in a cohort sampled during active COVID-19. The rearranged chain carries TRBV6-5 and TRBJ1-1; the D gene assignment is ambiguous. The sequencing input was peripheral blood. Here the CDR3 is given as CASRKQSMNTEAFF. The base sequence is TGTGCCAGCAGAAAACAGTCCATGAACACTGAAGCTTTCTTT.